This entry features one T cell receptor beta chain sequence. This sample was included in a study of shared clonotypes between healthy human individuals. Germline V gives CDR1 SGHTA, CDR2 FQGNSA. The V gene end was trimmed by 5 bases and the J gene end by 2 bases; junction bases not matched to a gene: 7. This CDR3 contains 15 residues. The authors ran the assay at deep level. Replicate PCRs for sorted subsets used 200 ng DNA; this equaled 25,000 to 35,000 T cell genomes. Original processing notes: ImmunoSEQ output lacked quality scores and full-length reads, limiting matched filtering. Assay: immunoSEQ multiplex PCR; the TCRdb copy retains only in-frame clones and omits some. The DNA was the basis for D and trimming; V, J and clone size are from that table. Here the sample spans about 980,000 clones, approximately 80% being singletons.

The chain carries TRBV7-2 and TRBJ2-3; 7 bases map to TRBD2. The TCR was taken from a man aged 18 to 30 in good health. The sequenced sample consisted of memory CD4+ T cells sorted from blood. Subset defined: CD45RA-negative fraction. The CDR3 here is CASSEKRGNTDTQYF. CDR3 DNA: TGTGCCAGCAGCGAAAAGCGGGGCAACACAGATACGCAGTATTTT.